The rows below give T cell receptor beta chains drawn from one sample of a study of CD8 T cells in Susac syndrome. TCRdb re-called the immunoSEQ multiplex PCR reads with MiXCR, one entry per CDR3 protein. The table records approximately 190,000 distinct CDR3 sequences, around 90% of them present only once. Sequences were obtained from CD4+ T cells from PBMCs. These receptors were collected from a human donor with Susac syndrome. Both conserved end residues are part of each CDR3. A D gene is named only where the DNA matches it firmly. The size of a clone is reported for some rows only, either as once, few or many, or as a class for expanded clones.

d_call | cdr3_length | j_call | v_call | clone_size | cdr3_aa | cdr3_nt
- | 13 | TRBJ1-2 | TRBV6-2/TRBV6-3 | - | CASSYRTNYGYTF | TGTGCCAGCAGTTACAGAACTAACTATGGCTACACCTTC
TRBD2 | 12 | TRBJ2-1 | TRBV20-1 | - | CSGASGREEQFF | TGCAGTGGGGCTAGCGGGAGGGAAGAGCAGTTCTTC
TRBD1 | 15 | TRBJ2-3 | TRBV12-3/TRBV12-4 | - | CASRQGASGTDTQYF | TGTGCCAGCAGACAGGGGGCGTCAGGCACAGATACGCAGTATTTT
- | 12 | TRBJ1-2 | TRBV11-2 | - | CASSKGVGGYTF | TGTGCCAGCAGTAAGGGAGTGGGTGGCTACACCTTC
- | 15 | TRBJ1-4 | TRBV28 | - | CASSFRAGTNEKLFF | TGTGCCAGCAGTTTTCGGGCAGGAACTAATGAAAAACTGTTTTTT
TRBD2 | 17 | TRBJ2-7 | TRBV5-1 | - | CASRRNSGRDSSYEQYF | TGCGCCAGCAGAAGGAATAGCGGGAGGGACAGCTCCTACGAGCAGTACTTC
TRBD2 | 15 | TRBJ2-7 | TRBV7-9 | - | CASSPRLAGSYEQYF | TGTGCCAGCAGTCCAAGACTAGCGGGCTCCTACGAGCAGTACTTC
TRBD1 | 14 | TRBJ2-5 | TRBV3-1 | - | CASSHHGQVETQYF | TGTGCCAGCAGCCACCATGGACAGGTCGAGACCCAGTACTTC
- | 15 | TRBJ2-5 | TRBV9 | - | CASSVETGREETQYF | TGTGCCAGCAGCGTCGAAACGGGGAGAGAAGAGACCCAGTACTTC
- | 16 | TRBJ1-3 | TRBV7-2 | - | CASSFWSGGAGNTIYF | TGTGCCAGCAGCTTTTGGTCGGGGGGAGCTGGAAACACCATATATTTT
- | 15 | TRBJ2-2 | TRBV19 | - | CASSSRRSNTGELFF | TGTGCCAGTAGTTCCCGACGGTCGAACACCGGGGAGCTGTTTTTT
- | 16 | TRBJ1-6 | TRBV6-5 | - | CASSLAGSSYNSPLHF | TGTGCCAGCAGTTTAGCAGGGAGCTCCTATAATTCACCCCTCCACTTT
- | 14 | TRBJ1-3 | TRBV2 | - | CASRKGTSGNTIYF | TGTGCCAGCAGGAAGGGGACCTCTGGAAACACCATATATTTT
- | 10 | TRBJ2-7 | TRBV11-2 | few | CASSHYEQYF | TGTGCCAGCAGTCATTACGAGCAGTACTTC
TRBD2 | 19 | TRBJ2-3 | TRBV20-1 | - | CSARLAGQNIRFGTDTQYF | TGCAGTGCCAGACTAGCGGGACAGAACATTCGGTTCGGCACAGATACGCAGTATTTT
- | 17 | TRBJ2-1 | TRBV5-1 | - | CASSLVFWEAAPGEQFF | TGCGCCAGCAGCTTGGTGTTTTGGGAGGCCGCGCCTGGTGAGCAGTTCTTC
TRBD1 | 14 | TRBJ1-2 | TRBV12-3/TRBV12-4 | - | CASSGTGTVEGYTF | TGTGCCAGCAGTGGAACCGGGACAGTAGAAGGCTACACCTTC
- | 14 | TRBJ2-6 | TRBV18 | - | CASSDNSGANVLTF | TGTGCCAGCTCAGATAACTCTGGGGCCAACGTCCTGACTTTC
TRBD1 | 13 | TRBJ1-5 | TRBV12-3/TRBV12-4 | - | CASSLQGDQPQHF | TGTGCCAGCAGTTTACAGGGGGATCAGCCCCAGCATTTT
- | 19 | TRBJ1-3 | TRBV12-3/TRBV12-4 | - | CASSLVTGIRTHSGNTIYF | TGTGCCAGCAGTTTGGTGACAGGAATCCGGACCCACTCTGGAAACACCATATATTTT
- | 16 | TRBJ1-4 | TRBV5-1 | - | CASSLVSYATNEKLFF | TGCGCCAGCAGCTTGGTGTCTTATGCAACTAATGAAAAACTGTTTTTT
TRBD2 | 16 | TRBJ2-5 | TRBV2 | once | CASSVGSGASQETQYF | TGTGCCAGCAGTGTCGGTAGCGGGGCCTCCCAAGAGACCCAGTACTTC
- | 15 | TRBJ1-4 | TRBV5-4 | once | CASSPYRDTNEKLFF | TGTGCCAGCAGCCCCTACCGGGACACCAATGAAAAACTGTTTTTT
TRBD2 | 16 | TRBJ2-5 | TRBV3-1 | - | CASSQSGIAGGGTQYF | TGTGCCAGCAGCCAATCGGGTATCGCGGGAGGCGGGACCCAGTACTTC
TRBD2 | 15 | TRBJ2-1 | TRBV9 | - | CASSDGGRANNEQFF | TGTGCCAGCAGCGACGGCGGGAGGGCCAACAATGAGCAGTTCTTC
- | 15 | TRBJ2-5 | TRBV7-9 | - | CASSFRGTVQETQYF | TGTGCCAGCAGCTTCCGGGGCACGGTCCAAGAGACCCAGTACTTC
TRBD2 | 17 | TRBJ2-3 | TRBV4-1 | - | CASSHTIAGGSADTQYF | TGCGCCAGCAGCCATACTATAGCGGGAGGTTCGGCAGATACGCAGTATTTT